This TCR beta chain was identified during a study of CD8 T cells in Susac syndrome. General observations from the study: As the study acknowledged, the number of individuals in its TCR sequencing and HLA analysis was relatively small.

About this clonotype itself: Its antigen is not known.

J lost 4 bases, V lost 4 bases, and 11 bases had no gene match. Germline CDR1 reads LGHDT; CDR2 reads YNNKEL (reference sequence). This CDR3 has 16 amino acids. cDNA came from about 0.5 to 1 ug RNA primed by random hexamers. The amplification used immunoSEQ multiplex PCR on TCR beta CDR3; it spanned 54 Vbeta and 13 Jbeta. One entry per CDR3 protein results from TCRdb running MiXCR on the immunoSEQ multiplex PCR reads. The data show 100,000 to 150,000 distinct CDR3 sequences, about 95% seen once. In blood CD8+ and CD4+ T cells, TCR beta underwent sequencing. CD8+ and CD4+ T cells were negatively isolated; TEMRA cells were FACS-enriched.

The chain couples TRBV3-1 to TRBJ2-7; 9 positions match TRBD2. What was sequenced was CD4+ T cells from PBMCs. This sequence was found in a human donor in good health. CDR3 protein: CASSPLAGEVTYEQYF. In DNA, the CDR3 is TGTGCCAGCAGCCCGTTAGCGGGAGAGGTGACTTACGAGCAGTACTTC.